A selection of T cell receptor beta chains follows, all from one sample in a study of cytomegalovirus exposure and HLA in healthy donors. Profiling relied on immunoSEQ multiplex PCR, and the TCRdb table lists in-frame clones only, not all of them. The table shows more than 200,000 clones, with 85% to 90% occurring only once. Sequencing used PBMCs. These TCRs come from a human donor in good health. CDR3s include the opening cysteine and the closing phenylalanine or tryptophan. The order of the fields is V gene, D gene, J gene, clone size, CDR3 protein, CDR3 DNA. D genes are given only for firm matches. Clone sizes are given selectively: once, few, many, or a class where the clone is expanded.

TRBV28	-	TRBJ1-2	-	CASSTAGAEGYGYTF	TGTGCCAGCAGTACAGCGGGGGCCGAGGGCTATGGCTACACCTTC
TRBV30	TRBD2	TRBJ2-7	-	CAWTETSGTYEQYF	TGTGCCTGGACGGAGACTAGCGGGACCTACGAGCAGTACTTC
TRBV10-1	TRBD2	TRBJ2-3	-	CASISGAQDTQYF	TGCGCCAGCATTAGCGGGGCCCAAGATACGCAGTATTTT
TRBV7-8	-	TRBJ2-7	-	CASSPGADSYEQYF	TGTGCCAGCAGCCCAGGGGCAGACTCCTACGAGCAGTACTTC
TRBV28	TRBD1	TRBJ1-2	-	CASSWGQGNGYTF	TGTGCCAGCAGTTGGGGACAGGGTAATGGCTACACCTTC
TRBV6-1	TRBD2	TRBJ2-3	-	CASSDLSGRRDTQYF	TGTGCCAGCAGTGACCTTAGCGGGAGGCGGGATACGCAGTATTTT
TRBV19	-	TRBJ2-7	-	CASSSQGATYEQYF	TGTGCCAGTAGTTCCCAGGGCGCGACCTACGAGCAGTACTTC
TRBV7-6	TRBD2	TRBJ2-1	-	CASSFGSWAGASYNEQFF	TGTGCCAGCAGCTTCGGGTCGTGGGCGGGAGCTTCCTACAATGAGCAGTTCTTC
TRBV7-6	TRBD1	TRBJ1-1	-	CASSGSGQGDTEAFF	TGTGCCAGCAGCGGATCGGGACAGGGGGACACTGAAGCTTTCTTT
TRBV5-5	-	TRBJ1-1	-	CASSFRLEGTEAFF	TGTGCCAGCAGCTTTCGGCTTGAGGGCACTGAAGCTTTCTTT
TRBV14	-	TRBJ2-7	-	CASSPHRGGSYEQYF	TGTGCCAGCAGCCCCCACAGGGGGGGTTCCTACGAGCAGTACTTC
TRBV5-4	-	TRBJ1-2	-	CASSLRPKLEYGYTF	TGTGCCAGCAGCTTGAGGCCCAAGTTGGAGTATGGCTACACCTTC
TRBV9	TRBD2	TRBJ2-3	-	CASSAPEKGAGSTDTQYF	TGTGCCAGCAGCGCCCCAGAGAAGGGAGCGGGATCGACAGATACGCAGTATTTT
TRBV7-9	-	TRBJ2-5	-	CASSLIGRETQYF	TGTGCCAGCAGCTTAATAGGGAGGGAGACCCAGTACTTC
TRBV2	-	TRBJ1-1	-	CASSEGPIQGKAFF	TGTGCCAGCAGTGAAGGACCAATTCAGGGAAAAGCTTTCTTT
TRBV7-9	TRBD1	TRBJ1-3	-	CASSIMTGTGKYSGNTIYF	TGTGCCAGCAGCATAATGACCGGGACAGGCAAATACTCTGGAAACACCATATATTTT
TRBV27	TRBD1	TRBJ1-2	-	CASSLSLGTGYGYTF	TGTGCCAGCAGTTTATCCCTAGGGACAGGATATGGCTACACCTTC
TRBV7-7	-	TRBJ1-4	-	CASSLGGQRNEKLFF	TGTGCTAGCAGCTTAGGAGGTCAGAGGAATGAAAAACTGTTTTTT
TRBV2	-	TRBJ2-5	-	CASSVGLTREETQYF	TGTGCCAGCAGTGTGGGTCTGACTAGGGAGGAGACCCAGTACTTC
TRBV11-2	-	TRBJ1-1	-	CASSHLDTEAFF	TGTGCCAGCAGCCATTTAGACACTGAAGCTTTCTTT
TRBV9	-	TRBJ2-3	-	CASSSRTSTDTQYF	TGTGCCAGCAGCTCCAGGACTAGCACAGATACGCAGTATTTT
TRBV10-1	-	TRBJ1-3	-	CASSEAPGIGNTIYF	TGCGCCAGCAGTGAGGCTCCGGGGATTGGAAACACCATATATTTT
TRBV7-2	-	TRBJ2-2	-	CASSGEEGLNTGELFF	TGTGCCAGCAGCGGCGAGGAGGGGCTTAACACCGGGGAGCTGTTTTTT
TRBV27	TRBD1	TRBJ2-7	few	CASSLYRGAVEYF	TGTGCCAGCAGTTTATACAGGGGGGCGGTAGAGTACTTC
TRBV7-9	-	TRBJ2-7	-	CASSLIGNSYEQYF	TGTGCCAGCAGCTTAATCGGGAACTCCTACGAGCAGTACTTC
TRBV7-6	-	TRBJ2-7	-	CASSLEPGGLDEQYF	TGTGCCAGCAGCTTAGAGCCGGGGGGCTTGGACGAGCAGTACTTC
TRBV11-2	-	TRBJ2-7	-	CASRSGISYEQYF	TGTGCCAGCAGGTCAGGGATATCCTACGAGCAGTACTTC
TRBV28	-	TRBJ2-5	-	CASKKLDSSQETQYF	TGTGCCAGCAAAAAATTGGACAGTTCCCAAGAGACCCAGTACTTC
TRBV28	-	TRBJ1-4	-	CASSPQPQALSTNEKLFF	TGTGCCAGCAGTCCACAACCACAGGCCCTATCAACTAATGAAAAACTGTTTTTT
TRBV19	TRBD1	TRBJ1-5	-	CATRTGGVIQPQHF	TGTGCCACCCGGACAGGGGGCGTGATTCAGCCCCAGCATTTT
TRBV5-5	-	TRBJ1-3	few	CASSLPVSSGNTIYF	TGTGCCAGCAGCTTGCCCGTTAGCTCTGGAAACACCATATATTTT
TRBV6-1	TRBD2	TRBJ2-1	-	CAISGTSGYNEQFF	TGTGCCATCTCCGGGACTAGCGGCTACAATGAGCAGTTCTTC
TRBV12-5	-	TRBJ2-1	-	CASGLGESRNEQFF	TGTGCTAGTGGTTTGGGGGAGTCCCGAAATGAGCAGTTCTTC
TRBV29-1	-	TRBJ2-3	-	CSAGRQYTQYF	TGCAGCGCAGGGAGGCAGTATACGCAGTATTTT
TRBV6-5	TRBD1	TRBJ1-1	-	CASSYAIRGPTTEAFF	TGTGCCAGCAGTTACGCAATCAGGGGGCCGACCACTGAAGCTTTCTTT
TRBV10-3	TRBD1	TRBJ1-2	-	CAISPHGTANYGYTF	TGTGCCATCAGTCCCCATGGGACAGCTAACTATGGCTACACCTTC
TRBV27	-	TRBJ1-2	-	CASSRTDSGGYTF	TGTGCCAGCAGTCGGACAGACTCTGGCGGCTACACCTTC
TRBV29-1	TRBD1	TRBJ1-1	few	CRAGQGTEAFF	TGCAGAGCAGGACAGGGCACTGAAGCTTTCTTT
TRBV7-9	-	TRBJ1-2	once	CASSLGAGSTNYGYTF	TGTGCCAGCAGCTTAGGTGCAGGGTCGACTAACTATGGCTACACCTTC
TRBV29-1	-	TRBJ1-2	-	CSGSTGVNYGYTF	TGCAGCGGAAGCACAGGCGTTAACTATGGCTACACCTTC
TRBV10-3	-	TRBJ2-1	once	CAISESTYNEQFF	TGTGCCATCAGTGAGTCAACTTACAATGAGCAGTTCTTC